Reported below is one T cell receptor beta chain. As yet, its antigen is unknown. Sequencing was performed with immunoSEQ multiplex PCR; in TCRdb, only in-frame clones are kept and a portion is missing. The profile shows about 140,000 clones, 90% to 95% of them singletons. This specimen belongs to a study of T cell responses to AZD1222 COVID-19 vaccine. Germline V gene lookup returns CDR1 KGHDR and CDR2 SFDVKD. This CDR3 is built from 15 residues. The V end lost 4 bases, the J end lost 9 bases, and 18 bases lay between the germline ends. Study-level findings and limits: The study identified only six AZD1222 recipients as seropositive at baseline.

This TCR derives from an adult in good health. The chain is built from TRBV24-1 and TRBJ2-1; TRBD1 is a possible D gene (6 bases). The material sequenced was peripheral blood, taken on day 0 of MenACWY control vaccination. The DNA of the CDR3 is TGTGCCACCAGTGACCCCTCTACAGGGCTCGGTGAGCAGTTCTTC. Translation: CATSDPSTGLGEQFF.